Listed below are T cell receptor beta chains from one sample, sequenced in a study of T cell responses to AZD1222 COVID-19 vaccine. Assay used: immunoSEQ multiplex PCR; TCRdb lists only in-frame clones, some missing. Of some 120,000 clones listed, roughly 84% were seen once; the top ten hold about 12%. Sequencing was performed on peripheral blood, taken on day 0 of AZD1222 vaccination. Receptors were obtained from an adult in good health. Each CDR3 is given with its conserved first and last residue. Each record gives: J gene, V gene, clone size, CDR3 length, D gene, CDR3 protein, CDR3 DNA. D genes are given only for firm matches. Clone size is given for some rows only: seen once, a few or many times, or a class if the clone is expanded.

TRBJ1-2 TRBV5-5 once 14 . CASSLSGSRYGYTF TGTGCCAGCAGCTTGTCGGGGTCCCGCTATGGCTACACCTTC
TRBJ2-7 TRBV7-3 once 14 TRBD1 CASSLDRGSYEQYF TGTGCCAGCAGCTTAGACAGGGGATCCTACGAGCAGTACTTC
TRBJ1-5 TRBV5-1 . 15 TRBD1 CASSLEGGSNQPQHF TGCGCCAGCAGCTTGGAAGGGGGCAGCAATCAGCCCCAGCATTTT
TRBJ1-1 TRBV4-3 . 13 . CASSQNINTEAFF TGCGCCAGCAGCCAAAACATCAACACTGAAGCTTTCTTT
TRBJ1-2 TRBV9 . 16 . CASSVGGAATNYGYTF TGTGCCAGCAGCGTAGGCGGGGCAGCTACTAACTATGGCTACACCTTC
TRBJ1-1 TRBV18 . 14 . CASSPGAFNTEAFF TGTGCCAGCTCGCCAGGGGCTTTCAACACTGAAGCTTTCTTT
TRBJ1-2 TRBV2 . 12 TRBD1 CASGTGGYGYTF TGTGCCAGCGGGACAGGGGGATATGGCTACACCTTC
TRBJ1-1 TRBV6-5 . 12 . CASIGGGTEAFF TGTGCCAGCATAGGGGGTGGGACTGAAGCTTTCTTT
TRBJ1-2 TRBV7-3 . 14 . CASSPDTTNYGYTF TGTGCCAGCAGCCCGGACACCACTAACTATGGCTACACCTTC
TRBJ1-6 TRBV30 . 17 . CAWSVYWAATDNSPLHF TGTGCCTGGAGTGTATATTGGGCCGCCACAGATAATTCACCCCTCCACTTT
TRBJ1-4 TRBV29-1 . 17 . CSVSSSGGIATNEKLFF TGCAGCGTTTCATCCTCGGGGGGGATCGCAACTAATGAAAAACTGTTTTTT
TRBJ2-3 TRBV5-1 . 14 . CASSTRGGTDTQYF TGCGCCAGCAGTACAAGGGGGGGCACAGATACGCAGTATTTT
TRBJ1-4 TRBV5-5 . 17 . CASSVDGSIATNEKLFF TGTGCCAGCAGCGTGGACGGATCTATTGCAACTAATGAAAAACTGTTTTTT
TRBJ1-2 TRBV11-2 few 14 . CASSFSDGNYGYTF TGTGCCAGCAGCTTCTCAGACGGGAACTATGGCTACACCTTC
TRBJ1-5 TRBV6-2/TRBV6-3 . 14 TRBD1 CASSYLTGHQPQHF TGTGCCAGCAGTTACTTGACAGGGCATCAGCCCCAGCATTTT
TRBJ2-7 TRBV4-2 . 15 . CASSQVSQSSYEQYF TGTGCCAGCAGCCAAGTTTCACAGAGCTCCTACGAGCAGTACTTC
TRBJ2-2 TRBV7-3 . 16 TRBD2 CASSSEIAGGPRELFF TGTGCCAGCAGCTCCGAAATAGCGGGGGGGCCGCGGGAGCTGTTTTTT
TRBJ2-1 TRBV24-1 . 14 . CATSDLKGGDEQFF TGTGCCACCAGTGATTTGAAGGGGGGAGATGAGCAGTTCTTC
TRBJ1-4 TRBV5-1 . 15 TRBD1 CASSWGDRGNEKLFF TGCGCCAGCAGCTGGGGGGACAGGGGAAATGAAAAACTGTTTTTT